The next 10 T cell receptor beta chains were all read from a single sample in a study of cytomegalovirus exposure and HLA in healthy donors. The PCR used 60 Vbeta and 13 Jbeta primers. The table came from immunoSEQ multiplex PCR; TCRdb's copy has only in-frame clones and leaves some out. This sample has under 200,000 clones; roughly 78% occur once, and the top ten carry roughly 2%. The sample consisted of PBMCs. The receptor set was obtained from a man between 35 and 55 years old in good health and CMV-seronegative.

The CDR3 spells CASSLVGQSAEKLFF. The CDR3 bases are TGTGCCAGCAGCTTAGTAGGACAGTCAGCTGAAAAACTGTTTTTT. The rearrangement uses TRBV7-2 and TRBJ1-4, with TRBD1 as a possible D gene (6 bases). The CDR3 has 15 residues. V was pared by 1 base and J by 7 bases, with 13 bases between. The germline V gene has CDR1 SGHTA and CDR2 FQGNSA.

The chain links TRBV27 to TRBJ2-5; D unclear. The CDR3 runs to 13 residues. The V and J ends lost 0 bases and 5 bases respectively, with 7 bases between them. Germline V gene sequence: CDR1 MNHEY, CDR2 SMNVEV (reference sequence). In nucleotides, the CDR3 is TGTGCCAGCAGTTTATCGGGCCGGGAGACCCAGTACTTC. Translating it yields CASSLSGRETQYF.

J is TRBJ1-5 and V is TRBV6-1; D remains unclear. CDR1 MNHNS and CDR2 SASEGT come from the germline V gene. Trimming left V 1 base short and J 4 bases short, with 8 bases between. The CDR3 loop spans 14 amino acids. The CDR3 DNA is TGTGCCAGCAGTGAAGGGGCGATAAATCAGCCCCAGCATTTT. It specifies CASSEGAINQPQHF.

The chain recombines TRBV5-1 with TRBJ2-3; perhaps TRBD2 as D (5 bases). The CDR3 extends over 15 amino acids. The V and J ends lost 0 bases and 4 bases respectively, with 12 bases between them. Germline V gene sequence: CDR1 SGHRS, CDR2 YFSETQ. CDR3 amino acids: CASSLEGVRADTQYF. Here the CDR3 DNA reads TGCGCCAGCAGCTTGGAGGGAGTTAGGGCAGATACGCAGTATTTT.

The chain couples TRBV7-2 to TRBJ2-1; 8 bases align to TRBD2. The junction had 10 bases not matched to a gene; V was cut back by 1 base and J by 5 bases. Per the germline V gene, CDR1 is SGHTA and CDR2 is FQGNSA. This CDR3 region has 17 residues. CDR3 sequence reads: CASSLGAGGSLNNEQFF. As DNA, the CDR3 is TGTGCCAGCAGCTTAGGGGCGGGAGGATCGCTTAACAATGAGCAGTTCTTC. Full variable domain (rest looked up from reference TRBV7-2 and TRBJ2-1): GAGVSQSPSNKVTEKGKDVELRCDPISGHTALYWYRQSLGQGLEFLIYFQGNSAPDKSGLPSDRFSAERTGGSVSTLTIQRTQQEDSAVYLCASSLGAGGSLNNEQFFGPGTRLTVL.

V is TRBV2 and J is TRBJ2-3, with D perhaps matching TRBD2 (5 bases). The germline gives CDR1 SNHLY, CDR2 FYNNEI. Trimming cost V 8 bases and J 1 base, with 16 bases left between them. The CDR3 spans 15 residues. The CDR3 DNA sequence: TGTGCCAGCGGAGGACTTCCTAGGGGCACAGATACGCAGTATTTT. Translation gives CASGGLPRGTDTQYF.

The chain is built from TRBV7-2 and TRBJ2-7; D might be TRBD1 (5 bases). Germline V gene data show CDR1 as SGHTA and CDR2 as FQGNSA. CDR3 length equals 14 residues. V shed 1 base and J shed 1 base, with 8 bases lying between them. CDR3 region: CASSLVGQSYEQYF. CDR3 nucleotide sequence: TGTGCCAGCAGCTTAGTAGGACAATCCTACGAGCAGTACTTC.

This clone has a handful of counts. The rearrangement joins TRBV5-4 to TRBJ1-1; 7 nucleotides match TRBD1. This CDR3 has 13 amino acids. The junction had 6 bases not matched to a gene; V was cut back by 4 bases and J by 6 bases. CDR1 is SGHNT and CDR2 is YYREEE in the germline V gene (reference sequence). CDR3 sequence: CASSPRGPAEAFF. The CDR3 bases are TGTGCCAGCAGCCCTAGGGGGCCTGCTGAAGCTTTCTTT.

This sequence joins TRBV7-2 and TRBJ1-2, with 8 bases lining up with TRBD1. CDR1 is SGHTA and CDR2 is FQGNSA in the germline V gene. Losses at the gene ends were 5 bases for V and 4 bases for J; bases not matched to a gene: 9. The CDR3 sequence is 15 residues long. The CDR3 is CASSIGTGGPYGYTF. In nucleotides, the CDR3 is TGTGCCAGCAGCATTGGGACAGGCGGCCCCTATGGCTACACCTTC.

The chain is built from TRBV11-2 and TRBJ2-5, with D possibly TRBD2 on 6 matching bases. Germline assignment: CDR1 SGHAT and CDR2 FQNNGV. V lost 4 bases and J lost 11, with 14 bases in between. The CDR3 runs to 12 residues. The DNA of the CDR3 is TGTGCCAGCAGCTCTCGGGGGATGGAGCAGTACTTC. Encoded protein: CASSSRGMEQYF.